One sample yielded the 32 T cell receptor beta chains listed below, sequenced in a study of tumour-infiltrating T cells in Burkitt lymphoma. Libraries were prepared by immunoSEQ multiplex PCR; TCRdb keeps only in-frame clonotypes and omits some of them. This sample has some 5,500 clones, with approximately 10% found just once. Sequencing used tumor tissue. These receptors came from a human donor with diffuse large B-cell lymphoma.

The genes are TRBV27 and TRBJ2-1, with D possibly being TRBD2 (6 bases). This CDR3 spans 14 amino acids. Germline values: CDR1 MNHEY, CDR2 SMNVEV (reference sequence). V dropped 5 bases and J dropped 5 bases, with 13 bases sitting between them. CDR3: CASSPGTPHNEQFF. In nucleotides, the CDR3 is TGTGCCAGCAGTCCCGGGACTCCTCACAATGAGCAGTTCTTC.

This clone came up a few times. The chain joins TRBV2 to TRBJ1-1, with 12 nucleotides matching TRBD1. CDR3 length equals 14 residues. V shed 8 bases, J shed 4 bases, and the junction held 5 bases outside the gene matches. Germline CDR1 SNHLY, CDR2 FYNNEI. DNA of the CDR3: TGTGCCAGCGGGGGACAGGGGGCGTTCACTGAAGCTTTCTTT. It yields the protein CASGGQGAFTEAFF.

The chain joins TRBV7-6 to TRBJ2-3; D unresolved. The CDR3 has 16 amino acids. V shed 2 bases and J shed 6 bases, with 18 bases lying between them. Germline lookup yields CDR1 SGHVS and CDR2 FNYEAQ. The CDR3 loop reads CASSLMNLQPFDTQYF. For the CDR3, the DNA is TGTGCCAGCAGCTTAATGAACTTACAACCATTCGATACGCAGTATTTT.

The V gene is TRBV5-6, the J gene TRBJ1-2; D is undetermined. There are 12 residues in the CDR3. Germline CDR1 reads SGHDT; CDR2 reads YYEEEE. Trimming removed 0 bases from V and 2 bases from J, with 2 bases in between. The CDR3 DNA is TGTGCCAGCAGCTTGGGCAACTATGGCTACACCTTC. It is translated as CASSLGNYGYTF.

The chain links TRBV6-5 to TRBJ1-5; 7 bases align to TRBD1. The CDR3 is 15 amino acids. Germline CDR1 is MNHEY and CDR2 is SVGAGI. The ends lost 7 bases at V and 0 bases at J; junction bases unmatched: 6. The CDR3 loop is CASIQGDDSNQPQHF. The CDR3, as DNA: TGTGCCAGCATTCAGGGGGATGATAGCAATCAGCCCCAGCATTTT.

This clone has just a few counts. CDR3 protein: CASSSSPRDSLSSYNSPLHF. CDR3 nucleotide sequence: TGTGCCAGCAGCTCTTCACCCCGGGACAGCCTCAGCTCCTATAATTCACCCCTCCACTTT. This sequence joins TRBV7-6 and TRBJ1-6; 7 bases agree with TRBD1. The CDR3 runs 20 residues. CDR1 is SGHVS, CDR2 FNYEAQ, per germline. J gave up 0 bases and V 4 bases, and 15 bases lay outside the gene matches.

The V gene is TRBV10-3, the J gene TRBJ2-1; possible D gene TRBD2, 6 bases. The CDR3 covers 12 residues. CDR1 and CDR2 from the germline V gene are ENHRY and SYGVKD. The V end lost 8 bases, the J end lost 4 bases, and 9 bases lay between the germline ends. The CDR3 nucleotides read TGTGCCATCTTGCGGGGTTACAATGAGCAGTTCTTC. This translates into CAILRGYNEQFF.

This clone was seen a few times. The J gene is TRBJ1-6, the V gene TRBV6-1, with D perhaps TRBD1 (5 bases). The V end lost 9 bases, the J end lost 9 bases, and 18 bases lay between the germline ends. The CDR3 covers 14 residues. Germline V lookup: CDR1 MNHNS, CDR2 SASEGT. This chain's CDR3 is CASQIGPGSSPLHF. The DNA of the CDR3 is TGTGCCAGTCAAATCGGGCCAGGGAGTTCACCCCTCCACTTT.

A few counts support this clone. This chain links TRBV5-4 with TRBJ1-2; D unclear. V was trimmed by 0 bases and J by 4 bases, leaving 7 bases between them. This CDR3 has 13 residues. Per the germline V gene, CDR1 is SGHNT and CDR2 is YYREEE (reference sequence). CDR3 nucleotide sequence: TGTGCCAGCAGCTTGGGGAGGACCTATGGCTACACCTTC. As protein: CASSLGRTYGYTF.

This clone was detected only a few times. J is TRBJ1-3 and V is TRBV4-3; no reliable D call. The CDR3 covers 13 residues. CDR1 is LGHNA and CDR2 is YSLEER in the germline V gene. Trimming cost V 0 bases and J 4 bases, with 4 bases left between them. The CDR3 DNA is TGCGCCAGCAGCCAAGACGGAGGAAACACCATATATTTT. It yields the protein CASSQDGGNTIYF.

The rearrangement links TRBV5-1 to TRBJ2-5, with 9 bases lining up with TRBD2. V trimming: 5 bases; J trimming: 1 base; junction bases outside the gene matches: 9. The germline V gene encodes CDR1 SGHRS and CDR2 YFSETQ. The CDR3 spans 16 residues. The DNA for the CDR3 is TGCGCCAGCAGTGTGCCCCTAGCGGGGATCCAAGAGACCCAGTACTTC. Its protein product is CASSVPLAGIQETQYF.

This clone was counted only a few times. The chain has TRBV5-1 and TRBJ1-1; D unresolved. The germline CDR1 and CDR2 sequences are SGHRS and YFSETQ. Between the trimmed V and J ends, which lost 5 bases and 0 bases, there was a span of 11 bases. This CDR3 has 14 residues. CDR3 bases: TGCGCCAGCAGTTCGCGGGGAATGAACACTGAAGCTTTCTTT. Translated: CASSSRGMNTEAFF. The whole variable domain, remainder taken from reference TRBV5-1 and TRBJ1-1, is KAGVTQTPRYLIKTRGQQVTLSCSPISGHRSVSWYQQTPGQGLQFLFEYFSETQRNKGNFPGRFSGRQFSNSRSEMNVSTLELGDSALYLCASSSRGMNTEAFFGQGTRLTVV.

The V call is TRBV6-6, the J call TRBJ1-1; D perhaps matches TRBD1 (5 bases). CDR1 and CDR2 from the germline V gene are MNHNY and SVGAGI (reference sequence). This CDR3 is built from 14 residues. V lost 2 bases and J 5 bases, leaving 12 bases between the germline ends. DNA of the CDR3: TGTGCCAGCAGTTACGGGGGAGGTGAGACTGAAGCTTTCTTT. This translates into CASSYGGGETEAFF.

This clone was detected only a few times. CDR3 bases: TGCGCCAGCAGCGCTGGAGCTAGCGGCTCCTACGAGCAGTACTTC. It encodes CASSAGASGSYEQYF. The V and J genes are TRBV4-3 and TRBJ2-7, with 7 bases that match TRBD2. This CDR3 contains 15 residues. The V segment lost 5 bases and the J segment 0 bases; nucleotides outside the gene matches: 7. The germline V gene encodes CDR1 LGHNA and CDR2 YSLEER.

The chain uses TRBV19 and TRBJ2-7, with 9 bases that match TRBD1. Germline-derived CDR1 and CDR2 are LNHDA and SQIVND (reference sequence). J was trimmed by 3 bases and V by 1 base; bases with no gene match: 4. This CDR3 has 15 amino acids. This CDR3 reads CASSIGRDRVYEQYF. The CDR3 DNA follows: TGTGCCAGTAGTATAGGTCGGGACAGGGTCTACGAGCAGTACTTC.

This chain joins TRBV7-8 and TRBJ1-2, with D uncertain. CDR1 is SGHVS, CDR2 FQNEAQ, per germline. This CDR3 is built from 14 residues. Trimming removed 1 base at V and 2 bases at J, with 8 bases between. CDR3 bases: TGTGCCAGCAGCTTAGAACGGGTAAACTATGGCTACACCTTC. The encoded protein is CASSLERVNYGYTF.

Of note for this clone: One junction end disagrees with the germline gene, perhaps due to a read error. The chain joins TRBV4-1 to TRBJ2-5, with D hard to call. Germline CDR1 and CDR2: MGHRA and YSYEKL. The CDR3 covers 13 residues. The CDR3, as DNA: TGCGCCAGCAGCCAAGACAATCAAGGGACCCAGTACTTC. The encoded protein is CASSQDNQGTQYF.

The chain has TRBV5-4 and TRBJ2-5; D unclear. CDR1 and CDR2 (germline): SGHNT, YYREEE (reference sequence). V was cut by 0 bases and J by 4 bases, with 13 bases left in between. The CDR3 contains 15 residues. The CDR3 protein is CASSLAGQRVETQYF. DNA of the CDR3: TGTGCCAGCAGCTTGGCCGGGCAGCGTGTAGAGACCCAGTACTTC.

This clone was detected only a few times. The chain is built from TRBV10-3 and TRBJ2-7, with D tentatively TRBD1 (5 bases). The V gene's germline CDR1 is ENHRY and CDR2 SYGVKD. The V end lost 6 bases, the J end lost 3 bases, and 9 bases lay between the germline ends. This CDR3 region has 12 residues. CDR3 loop: CAIRTENYEQYF. In DNA form, the CDR3 reads TGTGCCATCAGGACAGAAAACTACGAGCAGTACTTC.

This clone was detected a few times. The genes are TRBV9 and TRBJ1-3; D gene uncertain. This CDR3 comprises 12 residues. V lost 3 bases to trimming and J lost 1 base, with 2 bases between them. Germline assignment: CDR1 SGDLS and CDR2 YYNGEE. CDR3 sequence: CASSASGNTIYF. The CDR3 DNA is TGTGCCAGCAGCGCATCTGGAAACACCATATATTTT.

This rearrangement joins TRBV19 to TRBJ2-4, with 7 bases fitting TRBD1. V dropped 10 bases and J dropped 1; count of bases not matched to a gene: 10. In germline, CDR1 is LNHDA, CDR2 SQIVND (reference sequence). The CDR3 is 15 amino acids. This chain's CDR3 is CATQSQGDAKNIQYF. The CDR3 DNA is TGTGCCACCCAGAGTCAGGGGGATGCCAAAAACATTCAGTACTTC.

This clone has just a few counts. The J gene is TRBJ1-2, the V gene TRBV10-3; the D is unclear. Germline values: CDR1 ENHRY, CDR2 SYGVKD. Trimming pared 1 base from V and 7 bases from J, leaving 13 bases between. This CDR3 is 14 amino acids long. CDR3 in DNA: TGTGCCATCAGTGAGTATCCGGCGGAGACTGGCTACACCTTC. Protein sequence: CAISEYPAETGYTF.

This chain uses TRBV7-2 with TRBJ2-1, with D unresolved. The CDR3 has 15 amino acids. V lost 2 bases and J lost 0, with 8 bases in between. Germline lookup yields CDR1 SGHTA and CDR2 FQGNSA. Here the CDR3 reads CASSLFSSSYNEQFF. For the CDR3, the DNA is TGTGCCAGCAGCTTATTTAGTAGCTCCTACAATGAGCAGTTCTTC.

This clone was seen more than once but under ten times. V gene TRBV27 combines with J gene TRBJ2-1, with D possibly matching TRBD1 (7 bases). The length of the CDR3 is 17 residues. With 4 bases removed from V and 8 bases from J, the gap between germline ends came to 24 bases. Per germline, CDR1 MNHEY and CDR2 SMNVEV (reference sequence). The CDR3 DNA sequence: TGTGCCAGCAGTTCCCTATATCGACAGGGAGGCCGGGATGAGCAGTTCTTC. It yields the protein CASSSLYRQGGRDEQFF.

This clone has just a few counts. The chain employs TRBV28 and TRBJ1-5; tentative D call: TRBD1 (5 bases). The CDR3 loop spans 11 amino acids. Germline-derived CDR1 and CDR2 are MDHEN and SYDVKM. V lost 7 bases to trimming and J lost 8 bases, with 9 bases between them. As DNA, the CDR3 is TGTGCCAGCACCTCGGGGGAGCCCCAGCATTTT. Its protein is CASTSGEPQHF.

The rearrangement uses TRBV7-9 and TRBJ2-7; D is ambiguous. Per germline, CDR1 SEHNR and CDR2 FQNEAQ (reference sequence). With 4 bases removed from V and 5 bases from J, the gap between germline ends came to 6 bases. The CDR3 is made up of 11 amino acids. The CDR3 DNA reads as TGTGCCAGCAGCTCCTCGCACGAGCAGTACTTC. It encodes CASSSSHEQYF.

There are a few counts of this clone. The rearrangement uses TRBV28 and TRBJ1-6, with a possible D match to TRBD1 (5 bases). CDR3 length: 14 amino acids. Trimming pared 7 bases from V and 6 bases from J, leaving 13 bases between. Germline CDR1 MDHEN, CDR2 SYDVKM. The CDR3 spells CASKFWGGNSPLHF. In DNA, the CDR3 is TGTGCCAGCAAGTTTTGGGGGGGTAATTCACCCCTCCACTTT.

The V call is TRBV28, the J call TRBJ2-7; TRBD2 is a possible D gene (6 bases). Trimming took 2 bases from V and 2 from J, leaving 22 bases between them. The germline CDR1 and CDR2 sequences are MDHEN and SYDVKM. CDR3 length: 18 amino acids. CDR3 DNA: TGTGCCAGCAGTTTAAAAAGGTGGACTATTCTCCCTACCTACGAGCAGTACTTC. This gives the protein CASSLKRWTILPTYEQYF.

The chain is built from TRBV19 and TRBJ2-6; a possible D gene is TRBD2 (6 bases). Trimming left V 4 bases short and J 4 bases short, with 14 bases between. This CDR3 has 16 amino acids. Germline CDR1 and CDR2: LNHDA and SQIVND (reference sequence). The CDR3 nucleotides are TGTGCCAGTAGTACCGCCTGGGGGGTCGGGGCCAACGTCCTGACTTTC. It codes for CASSTAWGVGANVLTF. The full variable domain, with the rest looked up from reference TRBV19 and TRBJ2-6, is DGGITQSPKYLFRKEGQNVTLSCEQNLNHDAMYWYRQDPGQGLRLIYYSQIVNDFQKGDIAEGYSVSREKKESFPLTVTSAQKNPTAFYLCASSTAWGVGANVLTFGAGSRLTVL.

The chain carries TRBV2 and TRBJ2-7, with 8 nucleotides matching TRBD2. This CDR3 is built from 15 residues. Unmatched junction bases numbered 8, after V lost 4 bases and J lost 3 bases. From germline, CDR1 is SNHLY and CDR2 FYNNEI. CDR3 in amino acids: CASSGSGGFGYEQYF. The CDR3 DNA is TGTGCCAGCAGTGGCTCGGGGGGGTTCGGCTACGAGCAGTACTTC.

This chain uses TRBV6-5 with TRBJ1-1; 9 bases fit TRBD1. The V segment lost 7 bases and the J segment 1 base; nucleotides outside the gene matches: 4. CDR3 length equals 14 residues. Germline V gene sequence: CDR1 MNHEY, CDR2 SVGAGI. The CDR3 protein is CASTRGQGNTEAFF. DNA for the CDR3: TGTGCCAGCACTCGGGGACAGGGGAACACTGAAGCTTTCTTT.

The table lists this clone with a few counts. The CDR3 coding sequence is TGTGCCAGCAGTGCTACAGTATCCTATGGCTACACCTTC. Translating it yields CASSATVSYGYTF. This chain joins TRBV25-1 and TRBJ1-2; D unclear. The CDR3 consists of 13 residues. Trimming removed 4 bases at V and 4 bases at J, with 10 bases between. Germline CDR1 reads MGHDK; CDR2 reads SYGVNS.